This is a list of T cell receptor beta chains from one sample in a study of blood T cells in healthy people across ages. MiXCR, applied by TCRdb to the 5' RACE reads, yields one record per CDR3 protein. The sample lists roughly 730,000 distinct CDR3 sequences, just over 55% seen once, with approximately 24% in the top ten. What was sequenced was blood. Receptor source: a man aged 35 to 55 in good health. CDR3s include the opening cysteine and the closing phenylalanine or tryptophan. D genes are given only for firm matches. Not all rows give a size; the values are once, few, many and, for expanded clones, a class.

>TRBJ1-2|TRBD1|few|TRBV29-1
TGCAGCGTCGCCGGACAGGTAGCTAACTATGGCTACACCTTC
CSVAGQVANYGYTF
>TRBJ2-7|.|.|TRBV6-1
TGTGCCAGCAGTGTTGGGACTCGGGACGAGCAGTACTTC
CASSVGTRDEQYF
>TRBJ2-1|.|.|TRBV12-3/TRBV12-4
TGTGCCAGCAGTAGCAACCCGAGCACTGAGCAGTTCTTC
CASSSNPSTEQFF
>TRBJ2-1|TRBD2|.|TRBV13
TGTGCCAGCGTAAAGACCGGCGGGGGGGCGGTCGGTGAGCAGTTCTTC
CASVKTGGGAVGEQFF
>TRBJ1-1|.|.|TRBV29-1
TGCAGCGTTCGCGCCCTCCTGGACAAGGTGTCGACTGAAGCTTTCTTT
CSVRALLDKVSTEAFF
>TRBJ2-3|.|.|TRBV7-9
TGTGCCAGCGGAGACAGGAGTAGCACAGATACGCAGTATTTT
CASGDRSSTDTQYF
>TRBJ2-1|TRBD1|.|TRBV12-3/TRBV12-4
TGTGCCAGCAGTTCCCTCAATACGAACCCCGGGACAGGGGTTTTCAATGAGCAGTTCTTC
CASSSLNTNPGTGVFNEQFF
>TRBJ2-7|TRBD2|.|TRBV24-1
TGTGCCACCAGTGGCCAATCCGGGACTAGCGCCTTCTACGAGCAGTACTTC
CATSGQSGTSAFYEQYF
>TRBJ2-3|.|.|TRBV7-3
TGTGCCAGCAGTACTCCTACAAAGGCAGATACGCAGTATTTT
CASSTPTKADTQYF
>TRBJ2-3|TRBD1|.|TRBV27
TGTGCCAGCAGTTTAATACCGGGACAGGGGCGAGATACGCAGTATTTT
CASSLIPGQGRDTQYF
>TRBJ2-7|TRBD1|.|TRBV29-1
TGCAGCGTTGAAGGCCCGGTTGGGGACAGGGAAACCTCCTACGAGCAGTACTTC
CSVEGPVGDRETSYEQYF
>TRBJ2-1|TRBD2|.|TRBV19
TGTGCCAGCGCGACTAGCGGGAGCCCCCACGCACGGGAGCAGTTCTTC
CASATSGSPHAREQFF
>TRBJ2-3|.|.|TRBV20-1
TGCAGTACTAGAGATCGGGCAGGTTTGGGTGCGCAGTATTTT
CSTRDRAGLGAQYF
>TRBJ2-7|.|few|TRBV2
TGTGCGACCAAGATAACTCCTGGCACGAATACCTACGAGCAGTACTTC
CATKITPGTNTYEQYF
>TRBJ2-3|.|.|TRBV7-3
TGTGCCAGCAGCTTAAACCTAGGGACGCAGTATTTT
CASSLNLGTQYF
>TRBJ1-4|.|.|TRBV2
TGTGCCAGCAGTGGTTTGACTAATGAAAAACTGTTTTTT
CASSGLTNEKLFF
>TRBJ1-5|.|.|TRBV20-1
TGCAGTGCTAGCTCACCAAAAGGAGGGACGATTTCATGGTTCAATCAGCCCCAGCATTTT
CSASSPKGGTISWFNQPQHF
>TRBJ2-5|.|.|TRBV6-5
TGTGCCAGCATACATTATTCTGGCGGTTATGAGACCCAGTACTTC
CASIHYSGGYETQYF
>TRBJ2-1|.|few|TRBV7-3
TGTGCCAGCAGCTCTCCCGGGACTGTCAATGAGCAGTTCTTC
CASSSPGTVNEQFF
>TRBJ2-7|TRBD1|.|TRBV3-1
TGTGCCAGCAGCCCCTCCGGGACAGGGTTAGCCTACGAGCAGTACTTC
CASSPSGTGLAYEQYF
>TRBJ2-3|.|few|TRBV5-6
TGTGCCAGCAGCTTGGGTAGCCGAGCAGTCCGAGATACGCAGTATTTT
CASSLGSRAVRDTQYF
>TRBJ2-1|TRBD2|.|TRBV2
TGTGCCAGCAGTCTTAGCGGGGGCCCCTCCTACAATGAGCAGTTCTTC
CASSLSGGPSYNEQFF
>TRBJ2-5|.|.|TRBV12-3/TRBV12-4
TGTGCCAGCAGTTTAATAAGGGTCGGGAAAGAGACCCAGTACTTC
CASSLIRVGKETQYF
>TRBJ2-5|.|.|TRBV10-2
TGCGCCAGCAGTGAGCCCGCACCCCGGGTTGAACAAGAGACCCAGTACTTC
CASSEPAPRVEQETQYF
>TRBJ2-3|TRBD2|.|TRBV28
TGTGCCAGCAGTCAAGTCCCTAGCGGGGGGTTAAGCACAGATACGCAGTATTTT
CASSQVPSGGLSTDTQYF
>TRBJ2-3|.|.|TRBV3-1
TGTGCCAGCAGCCAAAACGATGGGGGCCCGATTAGCACAGATACGCAGTATTTT
CASSQNDGGPISTDTQYF
>TRBJ2-7|TRBD2|.|TRBV20-1
TGCAGTGCTAGACCCGCGGGGGGCTACGAGCAGTACTTC
CSARPAGGYEQYF
>TRBJ2-1|.|few|TRBV27
TGTGCCAGCAGTTCGGGGACCAGCGACTCCAATGAGCAGTTCTTC
CASSSGTSDSNEQFF